This T cell receptor beta chain was recorded in a study of shared clonotypes between healthy human individuals. CDR3 size: 16 residues. Between the trimmed V and J ends, which lost 4 bases and 1 base, there was a span of 16 bases. Germline V CDR1 and CDR2: LGHNA, YNFKEQ. TCRdb's copy holds only in-frame clones and misses some; the assay was immunoSEQ multiplex PCR. The sample lists some 1.1 million clones; approximately 80% were seen once. The chain joins TRBV4-2 to TRBJ1-1; D gene ambiguous. Sequenced: memory CD4+ T cells from PBMCs. Sample subset: CD45RA-negative fraction. This receptor was identified in a man younger than 35 in good health. Some clones in this sample may be carry-over from other donors' samples. The CDR3 DNA reads as TGTGCCAGCAGCCCGAGCCCGGGGATTGGGAACACTGAAGCTTTCTTT. Translating it yields CASSPSPGIGNTEAFF.